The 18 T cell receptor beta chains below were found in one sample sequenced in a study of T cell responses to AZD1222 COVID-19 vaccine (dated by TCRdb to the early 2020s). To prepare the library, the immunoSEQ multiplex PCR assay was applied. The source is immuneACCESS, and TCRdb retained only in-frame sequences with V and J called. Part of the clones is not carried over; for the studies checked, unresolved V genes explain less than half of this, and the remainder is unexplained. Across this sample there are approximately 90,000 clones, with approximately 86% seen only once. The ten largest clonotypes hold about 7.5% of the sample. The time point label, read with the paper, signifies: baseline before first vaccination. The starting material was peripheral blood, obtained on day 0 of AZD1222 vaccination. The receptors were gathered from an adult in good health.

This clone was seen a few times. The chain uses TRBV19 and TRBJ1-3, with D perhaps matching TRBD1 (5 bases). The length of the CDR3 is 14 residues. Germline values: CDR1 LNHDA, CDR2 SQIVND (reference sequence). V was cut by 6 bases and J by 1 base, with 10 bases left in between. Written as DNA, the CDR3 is TGTGCCAGTAGACAACAGGTTTCTGGAAACACCATATATTTT. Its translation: CASRQQVSGNTIYF.

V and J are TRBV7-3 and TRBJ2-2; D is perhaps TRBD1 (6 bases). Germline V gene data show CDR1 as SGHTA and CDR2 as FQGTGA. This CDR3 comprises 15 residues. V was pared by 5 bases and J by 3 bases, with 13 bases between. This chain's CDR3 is CASSDTGSDTGELFF. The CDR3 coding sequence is TGTGCCAGCAGCGATACAGGGTCGGACACCGGGGAGCTGTTTTTT.

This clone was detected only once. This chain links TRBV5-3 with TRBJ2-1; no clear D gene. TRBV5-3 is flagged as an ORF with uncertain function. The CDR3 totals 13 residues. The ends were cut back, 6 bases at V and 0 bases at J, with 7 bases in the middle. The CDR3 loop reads CARTPSSYNEQFF. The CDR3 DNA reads TGTGCCAGAACGCCTAGCTCCTACAATGAGCAGTTCTTC.

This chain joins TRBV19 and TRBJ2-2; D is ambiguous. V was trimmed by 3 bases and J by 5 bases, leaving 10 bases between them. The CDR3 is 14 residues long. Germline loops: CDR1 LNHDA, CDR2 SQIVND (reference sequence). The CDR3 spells CASSIALGTGELFF. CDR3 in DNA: TGTGCCAGTAGTATTGCCTTAGGAACCGGGGAGCTGTTTTTT. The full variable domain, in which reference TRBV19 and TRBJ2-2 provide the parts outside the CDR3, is DGGITQSPKYLFRKEGQNVTLSCEQNLNHDAMYWYRQDPGQGLRLIYYSQIVNDFQKGDIAEGYSVSREKKESFPLTVTSAQKNPTAFYLCASSIALGTGELFFGEGSRLTVL.

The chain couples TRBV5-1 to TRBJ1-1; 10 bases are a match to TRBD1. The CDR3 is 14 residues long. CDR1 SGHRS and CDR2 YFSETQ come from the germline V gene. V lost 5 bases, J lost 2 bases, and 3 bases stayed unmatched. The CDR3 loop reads CASSRDRGNTEAFF. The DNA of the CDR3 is TGCGCCAGCAGTCGGGACAGGGGAAACACTGAAGCTTTCTTT.

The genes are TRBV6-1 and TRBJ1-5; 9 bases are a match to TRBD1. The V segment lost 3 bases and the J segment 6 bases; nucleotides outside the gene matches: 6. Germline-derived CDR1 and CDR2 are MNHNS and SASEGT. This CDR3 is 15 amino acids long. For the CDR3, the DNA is TGTGCCAGCAGTGACCCGGGACAGGGTGGTCAGCCCCAGCATTTT. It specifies CASSDPGQGGQPQHF.

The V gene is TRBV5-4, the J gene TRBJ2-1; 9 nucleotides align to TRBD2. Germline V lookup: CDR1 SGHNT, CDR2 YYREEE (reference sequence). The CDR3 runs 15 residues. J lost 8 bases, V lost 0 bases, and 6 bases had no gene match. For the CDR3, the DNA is TGTGCCAGCAGCTTGGTAGCGGGAGAAATCGATGAGCAGTTCTTC. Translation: CASSLVAGEIDEQFF.

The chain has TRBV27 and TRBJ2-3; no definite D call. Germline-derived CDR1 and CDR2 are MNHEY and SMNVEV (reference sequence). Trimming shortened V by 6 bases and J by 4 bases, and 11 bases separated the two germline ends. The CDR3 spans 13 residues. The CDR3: CASSLRAPDTQYF. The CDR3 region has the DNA TGTGCCAGCAGCCTAAGGGCCCCAGATACGCAGTATTTT.

CDR3 amino acids: CASMGIGAAYNEQFF. CDR3 bases: TGTGCCAGCATGGGAATCGGGGCGGCGTACAATGAGCAGTTCTTC. The V gene is TRBV27, the J gene TRBJ2-1; D may correspond to TRBD1 or TRBD2 (5 bases each). The CDR3 is made up of 15 amino acids. Germline V gene sequence: CDR1 MNHEY, CDR2 SMNVEV (reference sequence). V was shortened by 7 bases and J by 4 bases, with 17 bases between the two germline ends.

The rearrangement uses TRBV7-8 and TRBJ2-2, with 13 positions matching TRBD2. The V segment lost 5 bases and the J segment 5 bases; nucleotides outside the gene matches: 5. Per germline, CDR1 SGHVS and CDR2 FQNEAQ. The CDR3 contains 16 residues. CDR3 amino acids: CASSNTSGRGTGELFF. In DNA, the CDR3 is TGTGCCAGCAGCAACACTAGCGGGAGGGGAACCGGGGAGCTGTTTTTT.

The CDR3 loop reads CASSDPHTNTEAFF. The CDR3 coding sequence is TGTGCCAGCAGTGACCCTCACACGAACACTGAAGCTTTCTTT. This sequence joins TRBV6-6 and TRBJ1-1; D call uncertain. This CDR3 region has 14 residues. CDR1 is MNHNY and CDR2 is SVGAGI in the germline V gene (reference sequence). The ends were cut back, 5 bases at V and 1 base at J, with 11 bases in the middle.

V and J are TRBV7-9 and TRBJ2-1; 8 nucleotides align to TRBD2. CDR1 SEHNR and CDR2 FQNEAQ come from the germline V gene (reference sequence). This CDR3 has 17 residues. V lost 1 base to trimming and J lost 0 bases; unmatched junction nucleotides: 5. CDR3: CASSLVSGASSYNEQFF. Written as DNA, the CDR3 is TGTGCCAGCAGCTTAGTTAGCGGGGCAAGCTCCTACAATGAGCAGTTCTTC. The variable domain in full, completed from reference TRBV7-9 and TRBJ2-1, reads DTGVSQNPRHKITKRGQNVTFRCDPISEHNRLYWYRQTLGQGPEFLTYFQNEAQLEKSRLLSDRFSAERPKGSFSTLEIQRTEQGDSAMYLCASSLVSGASSYNEQFFGPGTRLTVL.

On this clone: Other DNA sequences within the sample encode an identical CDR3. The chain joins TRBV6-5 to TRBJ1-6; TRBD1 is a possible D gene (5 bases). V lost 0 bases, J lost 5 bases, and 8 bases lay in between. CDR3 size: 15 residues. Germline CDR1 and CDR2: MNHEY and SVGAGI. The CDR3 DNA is TGTGCCAGCAGTTACTCCGGAGGGGATAATTCACCCCTCCACTTT. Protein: CASSYSGGDNSPLHF.

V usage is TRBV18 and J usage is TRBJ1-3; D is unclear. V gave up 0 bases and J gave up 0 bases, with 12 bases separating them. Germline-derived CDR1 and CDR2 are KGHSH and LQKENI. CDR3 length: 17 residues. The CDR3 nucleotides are TGTGCCAGCTCACCACCCCCAGGCACAATCTCTGGAAACACCATATATTTT. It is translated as CASSPPPGTISGNTIYF.

CDR3 in amino acids: CASSLGTGGRTDTQYF. CDR3 in DNA: TGTGCCAGCAGCTTGGGGACAGGGGGACGCACAGATACGCAGTATTTT. This chain joins TRBV7-9 and TRBJ2-3, with 11 bases identical to TRBD1. This CDR3 contains 16 residues. CDR1 and CDR2 from the germline V gene are SEHNR and FQNEAQ (reference sequence). Trimming cost V 3 bases and J 1 base; bases outside gene matches: 3.

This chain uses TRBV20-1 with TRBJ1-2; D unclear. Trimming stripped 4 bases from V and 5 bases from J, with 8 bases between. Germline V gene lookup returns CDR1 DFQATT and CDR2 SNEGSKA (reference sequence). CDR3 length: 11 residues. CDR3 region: CSANVGYGYTF. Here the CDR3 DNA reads TGCAGTGCTAACGTGGGGTATGGCTACACCTTC.

As DNA, the CDR3 is TGTGCCAGTACTTGGGGACTAGCGGGAGTAGGGTACTTC. Protein: CASTWGLAGVGYF. The chain is built from TRBV12-3 or TRBV12-4 and TRBJ2-7; TRBD2 agrees at 14 bases. The CDR3 sequence is 13 residues long. Unmatched junction bases numbered 10, after V lost 9 bases and J lost 12 bases.

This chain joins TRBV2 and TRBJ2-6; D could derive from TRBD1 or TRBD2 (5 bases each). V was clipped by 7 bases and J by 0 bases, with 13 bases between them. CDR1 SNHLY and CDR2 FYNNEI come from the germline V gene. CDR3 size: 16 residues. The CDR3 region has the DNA TGTGCCAGCACTTGGGACGGCCACTCTGGGGCCAACGTCCTGACTTTC. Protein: CASTWDGHSGANVLTF.